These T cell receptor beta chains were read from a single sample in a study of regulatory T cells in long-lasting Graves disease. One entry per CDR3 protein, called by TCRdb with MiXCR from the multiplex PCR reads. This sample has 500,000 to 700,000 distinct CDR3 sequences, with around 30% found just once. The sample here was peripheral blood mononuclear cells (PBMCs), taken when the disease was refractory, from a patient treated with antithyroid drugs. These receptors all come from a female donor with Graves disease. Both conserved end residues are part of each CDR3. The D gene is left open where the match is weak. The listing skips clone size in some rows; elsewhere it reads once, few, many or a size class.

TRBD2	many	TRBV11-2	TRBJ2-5	CASSLDTASGRAGEETQYF	TGTGCCAGCAGCTTAGACACGGCTAGCGGGAGGGCCGGGGAAGAGACCCAGTACTTC
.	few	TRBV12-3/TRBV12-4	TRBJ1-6	CASSPTKAPLHF	TGTGCCAGCAGTCCGACGAAGGCACCCCTCCACTTT
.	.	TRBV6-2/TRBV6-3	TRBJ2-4	CASSYKGEGLNF	TGTGCCAGCAGTTATAAGGGGGAGGGCCTGAACTTC
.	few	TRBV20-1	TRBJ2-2	CSANAHTGSSTGELFF	TGCAGTGCTAACGCGCATACCGGGAGCTCAACCGGGGAGCTGTTTTTT
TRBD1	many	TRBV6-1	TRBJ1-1	CASSPGTQEDRDYSLGTEAFF	TGTGCCAGCAGTCCCGGGACGCAAGAGGACAGGGATTACTCCCTAGGCACTGAAGCTTTCTTT
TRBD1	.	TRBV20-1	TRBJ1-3	CSARDLRPRGLGNTIYF	TGCAGTGCTAGAGATCTCCGCCCCAGGGGGCTCGGAAACACCATATATTTT
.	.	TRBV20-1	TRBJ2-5	CSARDWRDGTQETQYF	TGCAGTGCTAGAGATTGGAGAGACGGGACCCAAGAGACCCAGTACTTC
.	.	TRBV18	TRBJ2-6	CASSEGGPSSGANVLTF	TGTGCCAGCTCAGAAGGGGGACCCAGCTCTGGGGCCAACGTCCTGACTTTC
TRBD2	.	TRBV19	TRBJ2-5	CASSRREGGETQYF	TGTGCCAGTAGCAGACGGGAGGGCGGAGAGACCCAGTACTTC
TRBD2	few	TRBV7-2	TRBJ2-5	CASSFHGLAGGPGQETQYF	TGTGCCAGCAGCTTCCACGGACTAGCGGGAGGGCCGGGGCAAGAGACCCAGTACTTC
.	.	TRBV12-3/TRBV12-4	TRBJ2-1	CASRTTYNEQFF	TGTGCCAGTAGGACCACCTACAATGAGCAGTTCTTC
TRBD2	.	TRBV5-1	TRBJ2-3	CASRSDSGRSDTQYF	TGCGCCAGCAGGTCAGATAGCGGGAGGTCAGATACGCAGTATTTT
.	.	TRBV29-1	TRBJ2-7	CSVDGGGRGYYEQYF	TGCAGCGTTGACGGGGGTGGGAGGGGGTACTACGAGCAGTACTTC
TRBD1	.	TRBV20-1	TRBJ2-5	CSARDARTGQETQYF	TGCAGTGCTAGAGACGCCCGGACAGGTCAAGAGACCCAGTACTTC
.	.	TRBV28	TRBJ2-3	CASSPRLISTDTQYF	TGTGCCAGCAGCCCGAGGTTAATTAGCACAGATACGCAGTATTTT
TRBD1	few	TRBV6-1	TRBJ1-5	CASRRDRGSNQPQHF	TGTGCCAGCAGGAGGGACAGGGGTAGCAATCAGCCCCAGCATTTT
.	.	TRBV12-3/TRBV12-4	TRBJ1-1	CASSFNGGANTEAFF	TGTGCCAGCAGTTTCAATGGGGGCGCGAACACTGAAGCTTTCTTT
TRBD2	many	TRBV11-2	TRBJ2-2	CASSLGPRLAGSYTGELFF	TGTGCCAGCAGCTTAGGGCCGAGACTAGCGGGGAGTTACACCGGGGAGCTGTTTTTT
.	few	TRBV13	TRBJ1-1	CASSAMQYLPEAFF	TGTGCCAGCAGCGCGATGCAGTATTTACCTGAAGCTTTCTTT
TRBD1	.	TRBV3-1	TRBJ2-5	CASNQENVIVARGETQYF	TGTGCCAGCAACCAAGAAAATGTAATTGTTGCCAGGGGGGAGACCCAGTACTTC